This T cell receptor (beta chain) was recorded in a study of shared clonotypes between healthy human individuals. The study's findings and limits: Sharing across four donors was highest in naive CD4 (approximately 5%) and lowest in memory CD8 (approximately 0.4%).

In regard to this clone: Its antigen is not known.

TCRdb's table, derived via immunoSEQ multiplex PCR, lists solely in-frame clones and lacks some. This repertoire shows roughly 2.6 million clones, around 94% found once; its top ten account for roughly 0.13%. The germline CDR1 and CDR2 sequences are MNHEY and SVGAGI. This CDR3 region has 14 residues. The V gene lost 5 bases and the J gene lost 2 bases, with 10 bases spanning the gap. The rearrangement uses TRBV6-5 and TRBJ1-5, with no clear D. Material: naive CD4+ T cells sorted from blood. Subset here: CD45RA+ positively selected. The origin of this receptor is a man younger than 30 in good health. The CDR3 DNA is TGTGCCAGCAGTCCCAGTAGGGGCAATCAGCCCCAGCATTTT. Its protein product is CASSPSRGNQPQHF.